What follows are 7 T cell receptor beta chains derived from one specimen sequenced in a study of early T cells in non-severe SARS-CoV-2 infection. TCRdb processed the 5' RACE reads anew with MiXCR; each CDR3 protein has one entry. The sample holds 95,000 to 100,000 distinct CDR3 sequences, around 13% seen once. Sequencing was performed on whole blood. All receptors derive from an adult who was a healthcare worker with PCR-confirmed SARS-CoV-2 infection or an uninfected control (not recorded which).

The V gene is TRBV28, the J gene TRBJ2-5; D remains ambiguous. V was shortened by 8 bases and J by 2 bases, with 9 bases between the two germline ends. Germline-derived CDR1 and CDR2 are MDHEN and SYDVKM. This CDR3 is 12 amino acids long. The CDR3 sequence is CASGTAQETQYF. The CDR3 DNA is TGTGCCAGCGGAACAGCTCAAGAGACCCAGTACTTC.

This clonotype was detected a few times. J is TRBJ2-1 and V is TRBV9; D call uncertain. The CDR3 is 15 residues long. V lost 0 bases and J 2 bases, leaving 9 bases between the germline ends. Germline V gene data show CDR1 as SGDLS and CDR2 as YYNGEE. The CDR3 DNA is TGTGCCAGCAGCGTAGACCGCGGCCCCTACAATGAGCAGTTCTTC. Translated, it gives CASSVDRGPYNEQFF.

This clonotype showed up many times. The gene calls are TRBV2 and TRBJ1-1; D uncertain. Looked up from germline, CDR1 is SNHLY and CDR2 is FYNNEI. Trimming stripped 7 bases from V and 5 bases from J, with 20 bases between. This CDR3 has 15 amino acids. The CDR3 coding sequence is TGTGCCAGCACCGAAAGTCCGGTTCTGGAAACTGAAGCTTTCTTT. This gives the protein CASTESPVLETEAFF. Supplemented by reference TRBV2 and TRBJ1-1, the full variable domain reads EPEVTQTPSHQVTQMGQEVILRCVPISNHLYFYWYRQILGQKVEFLVSFYNNEISEKSEIFDDQFSVERPDGSNFTLKIRSTKLEDSAMYFCASTESPVLETEAFFGQGTRLTVV.

The sample holds many counts of this clonotype. CDR3 protein: CASSSRQTYEQYF. CDR3 nucleotide sequence: TGTGCCAGCAGCTCCCGACAAACCTACGAGCAGTACTTC. The chain uses TRBV5-4 and TRBJ2-7, with D hard to call. The CDR3 loop spans 13 amino acids. The germline gives CDR1 SGHNT, CDR2 YYREEE (reference sequence). V was shortened by 3 bases and J by 2 bases, with 9 bases between the two germline ends.

This clonotype has just a few counts. The genes are TRBV12-3 or TRBV12-4 and TRBJ2-1; 7 bases line up with TRBD1. Losses at the gene ends were 7 bases for V and 2 bases for J; bases not matched to a gene: 5. This CDR3 is 14 amino acids long. The CDR3 here is CASTPGGTYNEQFF. DNA for the CDR3: TGTGCCAGCACACCAGGGGGAACCTACAATGAGCAGTTCTTC.

This clonotype was picked up many times. V is TRBV28 and J is TRBJ2-5; unclear D gene. Germline CDR1 and CDR2: MDHEN and SYDVKM. The CDR3 is made up of 13 amino acids. V dropped 3 bases and J dropped 5 bases, with 10 bases sitting between them. CDR3 in amino acids: CASSFGPAETQYF. For the CDR3, the DNA is TGTGCCAGCAGTTTTGGTCCGGCGGAGACCCAGTACTTC.

The sample holds many counts of this clonotype. The rearrangement joins TRBV11-2 to TRBJ2-7; tentatively, D is TRBD2 (7 bases). Germline-derived CDR1 and CDR2 are SGHAT and FQNNGV. V dropped 3 bases and J dropped 7 bases, with 13 bases sitting between them. The CDR3 runs 13 residues. CDR3 protein: CASSFGGLGEQYF. Here the CDR3 DNA reads TGTGCCAGCAGCTTCGGGGGGCTCGGGGAGCAGTACTTC. Filled out from reference TRBV11-2 and TRBJ2-7, the complete variable domain reads EAGVAQSPRYKIIEKRQSVAFWCNPISGHATLYWYQQILGQGPKLLIQFQNNGVVDDSQLPKDRFSAERLKGVDSTLKIQPAKLEDSAVYLCASSFGGLGEQYFGPGTRLTVT.